The rows below give T cell receptor beta chains drawn from one sample of a study of glioma-infiltrating T cells. TCRdb processed the multiplex PCR reads anew with MiXCR; each CDR3 protein has one entry. Of approximately 190,000 distinct CDR3 sequences in the sample, roughly a third are singletons; the top ten hold 20% to 25%. Sample: glioma tissue, nonneoplastic brain tissue, or PBMCs (not recorded which). The receptors come from a human donor with low-grade glioma or glioblastoma, undergoing nonglioma brain surgery, or in good health (not recorded which). The CDR3 runs from the conserved cysteine through the conserved F or W. The D gene is left open where the match is weak. Clone size is stated in some rows and not others, as once, few, many or a class when expanded.

CDR3nt: TGTGCCAGCAGTGAAGTGGACAGGGCCTCCTACGAGCAGTACTTC; CDR3aa: CASSEVDRASYEQYF; d_gene: TRBD1; j_gene: TRBJ2-7; abundance: many; v_gene: TRBV6-1
CDR3nt: TGTGCCATCAGTGAGGGGACTAATCCGGTCGGTGAGCAGTTCTTC; CDR3aa: CAISEGTNPVGEQFF; d_gene: TRBD2; j_gene: TRBJ2-1; abundance: -; v_gene: TRBV10-3
CDR3nt: TGTGCCAGCAGCCACAGGGCCTCACAAGAGACCCAGTACTTC; CDR3aa: CASSHRASQETQYF; d_gene: -; j_gene: TRBJ2-5; abundance: few; v_gene: TRBV3-1
CDR3nt: TGTGCCAGCAGCTTAGGGGGGACGGCACAAGAGACCCAGCACTTC; CDR3aa: CASSLGGTAQETQHF; d_gene: -; j_gene: TRBJ2-5; abundance: -; v_gene: TRBV7-3
CDR3nt: TGTGCCAGTAGTATATGGGGGTCAGACAATGAGCAGTTCTTC; CDR3aa: CASSIWGSDNEQFF; d_gene: -; j_gene: TRBJ2-1; abundance: many; v_gene: TRBV19
CDR3nt: TGTGCCATCAGTGACCCCGGGACTAGCGGGCGCTACGAGCAGTACTTC; CDR3aa: CAISDPGTSGRYEQYF; d_gene: TRBD2; j_gene: TRBJ2-7; abundance: few; v_gene: TRBV10-3
CDR3nt: TGTGCCAGCAGGAGACTAGCGGGAGGGCCGGGAGAGCAGTACTTC; CDR3aa: CASRRLAGGPGEQYF; d_gene: TRBD2; j_gene: TRBJ2-7; abundance: -; v_gene: TRBV2
CDR3nt: TGTGCCAGCAGTTTAGGGGGGGAATTGGGTCAGCCCCAGCATTTT; CDR3aa: CASSLGGELGQPQHF; d_gene: -; j_gene: TRBJ1-5; abundance: many; v_gene: TRBV28
CDR3nt: TGTGCCAGCAGTACGACTAGGGGGGGGATTTTATACAATGAGCAGTTCTTC; CDR3aa: CASSTTRGGILYNEQFF; d_gene: -; j_gene: TRBJ2-1; abundance: few; v_gene: TRBV6-6
CDR3nt: TGCGCCAGCAGCTTGGAAACTAGTCGGAATGAGCAGTTCTTC; CDR3aa: CASSLETSRNEQFF; d_gene: -; j_gene: TRBJ2-1; abundance: -; v_gene: TRBV5-1
CDR3nt: TGTGCCTGGAGCCTGGACAGAAACTATGGCTACACCTTC; CDR3aa: CAWSLDRNYGYTF; d_gene: -; j_gene: TRBJ1-2; abundance: few; v_gene: TRBV30
CDR3nt: TGCAGTGCCACAAGGGACCGAGCCTATAATTCACCCCTCCACTTT; CDR3aa: CSATRDRAYNSPLHF; d_gene: -; j_gene: TRBJ1-6; abundance: many; v_gene: TRBV20-1
CDR3nt: TGTGCCAGCAGCCCAACCCGACTGGGGGCAACTAATGAAAAACTGTTTTTT; CDR3aa: CASSPTRLGATNEKLFF; d_gene: -; j_gene: TRBJ1-4; abundance: few; v_gene: TRBV7-2
CDR3nt: TGTGCCAGCAGTTTGAATTCAGATCAGCCCCAGCATTTT; CDR3aa: CASSLNSDQPQHF; d_gene: -; j_gene: TRBJ1-5; abundance: -; v_gene: TRBV12-3/TRBV12-4
CDR3nt: TGTGCCAGCAGTCACGGAGTAGGGGTTACACAAGAGACCCAGTACTTC; CDR3aa: CASSHGVGVTQETQYF; d_gene: -; j_gene: TRBJ2-5; abundance: few; v_gene: TRBV7-2
CDR3nt: TGTGCCAGCAGCCTAGGGGGGGCTAGCTCAGATACGCAGTATTTT; CDR3aa: CASSLGGASSDTQYF; d_gene: -; j_gene: TRBJ2-3; abundance: -; v_gene: TRBV7-3
CDR3nt: TGTGCCAGTAGTACATCAGGGTTGAGCAATCAGCCCCAGCATTTT; CDR3aa: CASSTSGLSNQPQHF; d_gene: -; j_gene: TRBJ1-5; abundance: many; v_gene: TRBV19
CDR3nt: TGCAGTGCGGGGGGACAGGGAGGCAATCAGCCCCAGCATTTT; CDR3aa: CSAGGQGGNQPQHF; d_gene: TRBD1; j_gene: TRBJ1-5; abundance: many; v_gene: TRBV20-1
CDR3nt: TGTGCCAGCAGCCAGGAAAATCAGCCCCAGCATTTT; CDR3aa: CASSQENQPQHF; d_gene: -; j_gene: TRBJ1-5; abundance: many; v_gene: TRBV3-1
CDR3nt: TGTGCCAGCTCACGTACAGACGCCACTGAAGCTTTCTTT; CDR3aa: CASSRTDATEAFF; d_gene: -; j_gene: TRBJ1-1; abundance: many; v_gene: TRBV18
CDR3nt: TGTGCCAGCAGCTTGTATTTGTCTAGCGGGACAGCTGGGGGCACAGATACGCAGTATTTT; CDR3aa: CASSLYLSSGTAGGTDTQYF; d_gene: TRBD2; j_gene: TRBJ2-3; abundance: -; v_gene: TRBV5-5
CDR3nt: TGTGCCAGCAGCTTGGCCGCACGGAGACCCTATCTCAGCATTCAGTACTTC; CDR3aa: CASSLAARRPYLSIQYF; d_gene: -; j_gene: TRBJ2-4; abundance: few; v_gene: TRBV4-2
CDR3nt: TGCAGCGTTGAGAGGGGGCGAGATCCAGATACGCAGTATTTT; CDR3aa: CSVERGRDPDTQYF; d_gene: TRBD1; j_gene: TRBJ2-3; abundance: -; v_gene: TRBV29-1
CDR3nt: TGCGCCAGCAGCTCCCGGAGGGAGTCATACGAGCAGTACTTC; CDR3aa: CASSSRRESYEQYF; d_gene: -; j_gene: TRBJ2-7; abundance: many; v_gene: TRBV4-1
CDR3nt: TGTGCCAGCAGTTTATCCGACAATTCGGAAGCTTTCTTT; CDR3aa: CASSLSDNSEAFF; d_gene: -; j_gene: TRBJ1-1; abundance: many; v_gene: TRBV27
CDR3nt: TGCAGCGTTGACCTACTAGCGGGAGAATCCTACGAGCAGTACTTC; CDR3aa: CSVDLLAGESYEQYF; d_gene: TRBD2; j_gene: TRBJ2-7; abundance: few; v_gene: TRBV29-1
CDR3nt: TGTGCCAGCACCAACGATAGGGAGAAGGATAATGAAAAACTGTTTTTT; CDR3aa: CASTNDREKDNEKLFF; d_gene: -; j_gene: TRBJ1-4; abundance: many; v_gene: TRBV28
CDR3nt: TGTGCCAGCAGCCCCCGCAACACGAGCTCCTACGAGCAGTACTTC; CDR3aa: CASSPRNTSSYEQYF; d_gene: -; j_gene: TRBJ2-7; abundance: many; v_gene: TRBV7-9
CDR3nt: TGTGCCAGCACCATAGGACTAGCGGGAGTGTTAGAGCAGTTCTTC; CDR3aa: CASTIGLAGVLEQFF; d_gene: TRBD2; j_gene: TRBJ2-1; abundance: -; v_gene: TRBV6-2/TRBV6-3
CDR3nt: TGTGCCAGCAGACGACCGGGACTAGTTTACGAGCAGTACTTC; CDR3aa: CASRRPGLVYEQYF; d_gene: TRBD2; j_gene: TRBJ2-7; abundance: many; v_gene: TRBV6-2/TRBV6-3
CDR3nt: TGTGCCAGCAGTCCCCTCCCACTAGTGAACACTGAAGCTTTCTTT; CDR3aa: CASSPLPLVNTEAFF; d_gene: -; j_gene: TRBJ1-1; abundance: many; v_gene: TRBV27
CDR3nt: TGTGCCAGCAGCGTACAGGGGGCAAATTCACCCCTCCACTTT; CDR3aa: CASSVQGANSPLHF; d_gene: TRBD1; j_gene: TRBJ1-6; abundance: many; v_gene: TRBV9
CDR3nt: TGTGCCAGCAGTTTTAGTGGGCAAAGCACAGGTACGCAGTATTTT; CDR3aa: CASSFSGQSTGTQYF; d_gene: -; j_gene: TRBJ2-3; abundance: -; v_gene: TRBV6-6
CDR3nt: TGTGCCAGCAGTTTTTCGGTCGGGGCCTTAACCTACGAGCAGTACTTC; CDR3aa: CASSFSVGALTYEQYF; d_gene: -; j_gene: TRBJ2-7; abundance: many; v_gene: TRBV27
CDR3nt: TGTGCCTGGAGTGACCCGACAGAAGCTAACTATGGCTACACCTTC; CDR3aa: CAWSDPTEANYGYTF; d_gene: -; j_gene: TRBJ1-2; abundance: -; v_gene: TRBV30
CDR3nt: TGTGCCAGCAGTGAAAGTGGGGACAGGGTACGGAACGAGCAGTACTTC; CDR3aa: CASSESGDRVRNEQYF; d_gene: TRBD1; j_gene: TRBJ2-7; abundance: many; v_gene: TRBV6-1
CDR3nt: TGCAATGCTGACACCGCCACCGGCTACGAGCAGTACTTC; CDR3aa: CNADTATGYEQYF; d_gene: -; j_gene: TRBJ2-7; abundance: -; v_gene: TRBV20-1
CDR3nt: TGTGCCACCACACTCAGCGGGAGCTCCTACAATGAGCAGTTCTTC; CDR3aa: CATTLSGSSYNEQFF; d_gene: TRBD2; j_gene: TRBJ2-1; abundance: -; v_gene: TRBV28
CDR3nt: TGTGCCAGCAGCTTCGGGGGGGTTTCCGATCAGCCCCAGCATTTT; CDR3aa: CASSFGGVSDQPQHF; d_gene: -; j_gene: TRBJ1-5; abundance: many; v_gene: TRBV7-2
CDR3nt: TGTGCCAGCAGCCCACGGACTAGCGGGTGGAATGAGCAGTTCTTC; CDR3aa: CASSPRTSGWNEQFF; d_gene: TRBD2; j_gene: TRBJ2-1; abundance: -; v_gene: TRBV11-3